The text below deals with one TCR beta chain. Its antigen remains unidentified. The data were obtained in a study of response to subunit inactivated influenza vaccine. TCRdb processed the RT-PCR reads anew with MiXCR; each CDR3 protein has one entry. The sample yields hundreds of thousands of distinct CDR3 sequences, less than 15% seen once. Study observations and caveats: Only a handful of new T cells, the authors suggested, are recruited with each seasonal influenza vaccination.

V was pared by 5 bases and J by 3 bases, with 5 bases between. CDR3 length equals 11 residues. CDR1 is MNHEY, CDR2 SVGEGT, per germline. This receptor was taken from a man over 45 who received an inactivated influenza vaccine. V is TRBV6-2 or TRBV6-3 and J is TRBJ2-7; D call uncertain. The material was PBMCs from blood, obtained less than 15 days before vaccination. The CDR3 bases are TGTGCCAGCAGTAACAACTACGAGCAGTACTTC. Translated, it gives CASSNNYEQYF.